This T cell receptor (beta chain) emerged from a study of shared clonotypes between healthy human individuals. Every donor was a Caucasian adult from Nashville, Tennessee. Tens of millions of PBMCs supplied genomic DNA for unsorted samples. Libraries were prepared by immunoSEQ multiplex PCR; TCRdb keeps only in-frame clonotypes and omits some of them. This repertoire shows hundreds of thousands of clones, roughly three quarters found once; its top ten account for around 12%. This clone turned up a few times. Sequenced: PBMCs. The receptor's source is a woman aged 40 to 55 in good health. Some clones in this sample may be carry-over from other donors' samples.

The CDR3 coding sequence is TGTGCCTGGATTGCCCCCGGACTAGCGGGATTCAATGAGCAGTTCTTC. It encodes CAWIAPGLAGFNEQFF. V is TRBV30 and J is TRBJ2-1; TRBD2 agrees at 12 bases. V lost 4 bases, J lost 6 bases, and 10 bases stayed unmatched. CDR1 GTSNPN and CDR2 SVGIG come from the germline V gene (reference sequence). This CDR3 comprises 16 residues. Together with reference TRBV30 and TRBJ2-1, the CDR3 gives the full variable domain: SQTIHQWPATLVQPVGSPLSLECTVEGTSNPNLYWYRQAAGRGLQLLFYSVGIGQISSEVPQNLSASRPQDRQFILSSKKLLLSDSGFYLCAWIAPGLAGFNEQFFGPGTRLTVL.